A single sample is the source of the 24 T cell receptor beta chains below, sequenced in a study of cytomegalovirus exposure and HLA in healthy donors. The PCR was carried out with 60 Vbeta primers and 13 Jbeta primers. Method: immunoSEQ multiplex PCR; TCRdb's copy keeps in-frame clones and lacks some. Of fewer than 40,000 clones listed, 86% are singletons. Sequencing was performed on PBMCs. These TCRs come from a woman aged 40 to 50 in good health and CMV-seropositive.

The chain recombines TRBV7-5 with TRBJ1-2; the table calls TRBD1, which could not be checked here. TRBV7-5 corresponds to a pseudogene. CDR3 size: 18 residues. The DNA for the CDR3 is TGTGCCAGAAGCTTAGCCGGGACAGGGGAGGAGGCTAACTATGGCTACACCTTC. This codes for CARSLAGTGEEANYGYTF.

The chain joins TRBV5-1 to TRBJ1-6, with D possibly TRBD1 on 6 matching bases. CDR1 is SGHRS, CDR2 YFSETQ, per germline. V shed 0 bases and J shed 14 bases, with 18 bases lying between them. CDR3 length: 15 amino acids. For the CDR3, the DNA is TGCGCCAGCAGCTTGGATTTAAGCGTGCAGGGGACCCTCCACTTT. It is translated as CASSLDLSVQGTLHF. The entire variable domain, with the rest obtained from reference TRBV5-1 and TRBJ1-6, is as follows: KAGVTQTPRYLIKTRGQQVTLSCSPISGHRSVSWYQQTPGQGLQFLFEYFSETQRNKGNFPGRFSGRQFSNSRSEMNVSTLELGDSALYLCASSLDLSVQGTLHFGNGTRLTVT.

This clone was seen more than once but under ten times. V gene TRBV7-9 combines with J gene TRBJ1-2; no definite D call. CDR1 is SEHNR and CDR2 is FQNEAQ in the germline V gene (reference sequence). The CDR3 runs 13 residues. V shed 7 bases and J shed 4 bases, with 13 bases lying between them. CDR3 nucleotide sequence: TGTGCCAGCACCCAGACTGGTCCCTATGGCTACACCTTC. Protein sequence: CASTQTGPYGYTF.

The chain uses TRBV27 and TRBJ1-2; D unresolved. The germline CDR1 and CDR2 sequences are MNHEY and SMNVEV (reference sequence). This CDR3 is built from 13 residues. V lost 3 bases to trimming and J lost 2 bases, with 7 bases between them. The CDR3 sequence is CASSLRENYGYTF. Written as DNA, the CDR3 is TGTGCCAGCAGTTTGAGAGAGAACTATGGCTACACCTTC.

This clone came up a few times. The chain combines TRBV4-3 with TRBJ1-1, with D tentatively TRBD1 (5 bases). The germline gives CDR1 LGHNA, CDR2 YSLEER. V lost 4 bases and J 3 bases, leaving 12 bases between the germline ends. The CDR3 is made up of 14 amino acids. CDR3 nucleotide sequence: TGCGCCAGCAGCCCGCATCCCAGGGACACTGAAGCTTTCTTT. Protein sequence: CASSPHPRDTEAFF.

This chain connects TRBV19 to TRBJ2-7; 7 bases are a match to TRBD2. V was clipped by 1 base and J by 0 bases; unmatched bases: 0. The CDR3 extends over 14 amino acids. The germline V gene encodes CDR1 LNHDA and CDR2 SQIVND (reference sequence). The CDR3 region has the DNA TGTGCCAGTAGTATAGGCGGGGGCTCCTACGAGCAGTACTTC. It yields the protein CASSIGGGSYEQYF.

Comments on this clone: An end of the junction does not agree with germline; a read error may underlie this. This chain joins TRBV7-9 and TRBJ2-5; possibly TRBD2 for D (5 bases). This CDR3 comprises 16 residues. Germline assignment: CDR1 SEHNR and CDR2 FQNEAQ (reference sequence). The CDR3: CSSRTGETDYQETQYF. Here the CDR3 DNA reads TGTTCCAGCAGGACCGGAGAAACGGACTACCAAGAGACCCAGTACTTC.

This sequence joins TRBV7-2 and TRBJ2-7; 7 bases agree with TRBD1. The CDR3 is 13 amino acids. Germline V gene data show CDR1 as SGHTA and CDR2 as FQGNSA. V lost 5 bases, J lost 0 bases, and 1 base stayed unmatched. In nucleotides, the CDR3 is TGTGCCAGCAGCCGGGACAGCTCCTACGAGCAGTACTTC. The encoded protein is CASSRDSSYEQYF.

This clone was picked up a small number of times. The chain joins TRBV4-1 to TRBJ2-7, with 7 bases that match TRBD1. This CDR3 spans 13 amino acids. In germline, CDR1 is MGHRA, CDR2 YSYEKL. Trimming took 5 bases from V and 3 from J; bases not matched to a gene: 4. CDR3 DNA: TGCGCCAGCAGCTCCCGGGACAGCTACGAGCAGTACTTC. Translation: CASSSRDSYEQYF.

The chain employs TRBV15 and TRBJ2-1, with 7 nucleotides matching TRBD1. Germline V CDR1 and CDR2: LNHNV, YYDKDF (reference sequence). J gave up 8 bases and V 2 bases, and 6 bases lay outside the gene matches. The CDR3 sequence is 14 residues long. For the CDR3, the DNA is TGTGCCACCAGCAGATACAGGGGTAAGGATGAGCAGTTCTTC. It specifies CATSRYRGKDEQFF.

The genes are TRBV29-1 and TRBJ1-5; 8 nucleotides agree with TRBD1. Germline V CDR1 and CDR2: SQVTM, ANQGSEA. The CDR3 has 13 amino acids. V lost 6 bases and J lost 2; bases outside the gene matches: 3. The CDR3 bases are TGCAGCGTCGCGACAGGGGGCAATCAGCCCCAGCATTTT. Its translation is CSVATGGNQPQHF.

The chain combines TRBV15 with TRBJ2-2, with TRBD1 identical over 10 bases. The CDR3 runs 15 residues. The V gene end was trimmed by 5 bases and the J gene end by 6 bases; junction bases not matched to a gene: 6. Looked up from germline, CDR1 is LNHNV and CDR2 is YYDKDF (reference sequence). As DNA, the CDR3 is TGTGCCACCAGCCCTAGGACAGGGGGAGCCGGGGAGCTGTTTTTT. Encoded protein: CATSPRTGGAGELFF.

V is TRBV19 and J is TRBJ1-6; no reliable D call. Germline CDR1 LNHDA, CDR2 SQIVND (reference sequence). V was clipped by 7 bases and J by 6 bases, with 16 bases between them. CDR3 length: 15 residues. The DNA for the CDR3 is TGTGCCAGTACCTTGTCCCTCGGAGCTAATTCACCCCTCCACTTT. This codes for CASTLSLGANSPLHF.

This chain joins TRBV7-9 and TRBJ2-3, with D maybe TRBD1 (5 bases). Trimming cost V 4 bases and J 2 bases, with 13 bases left between them. Germline values: CDR1 SEHNR, CDR2 FQNEAQ (reference sequence). This CDR3 is built from 15 residues. The CDR3 spells CASSSEGEPTDTQYF. CDR3 nucleotides: TGTGCCAGCAGCTCAGAAGGGGAACCCACAGATACGCAGTATTTT. Full variable domain (remainder filled in from reference TRBV7-9 and TRBJ2-3): DTGVSQNPRHKITKRGQNVTFRCDPISEHNRLYWYRQTLGQGPEFLTYFQNEAQLEKSRLLSDRFSAERPKGSFSTLEIQRTEQGDSAMYLCASSSEGEPTDTQYFGPGTRLTVL.

The V gene is TRBV6-5, the J gene TRBJ2-7; 7 bases are a match to TRBD1. J lost 6 bases, V lost 7 bases, and 12 bases had no gene match. The CDR3 covers 14 residues. Germline V gives CDR1 MNHEY, CDR2 SVGAGI. The CDR3 DNA reads as TGTGCCAGCACCCGGGACAGTGGCTCCGCCGAGCAGTACTTC. Residues: CASTRDSGSAEQYF.

The chain has TRBV2 and TRBJ1-2, with D hard to call. The germline V gene has CDR1 SNHLY and CDR2 FYNNEI. With 5 bases removed from V and 8 bases from J, the gap between germline ends came to 15 bases. This CDR3 has 13 residues. The CDR3 spells CASSLEKRSGYTF. The CDR3 DNA is TGTGCCAGCAGTCTCGAAAAGCGGTCGGGCTACACCTTC.

The V call is TRBV18, the J call TRBJ1-2, with TRBD1 matching over 7 bases. V lost 3 bases to trimming and J lost 2 bases; unmatched junction nucleotides: 3. Germline CDR1 is KGHSH and CDR2 is LQKENI. The CDR3 sequence is 14 residues long. The CDR3 protein is CASSPGQENYGYTF. CDR3 bases: TGTGCCAGCTCACCCGGACAGGAGAACTATGGCTACACCTTC.

The chain couples TRBV6-1 to TRBJ1-1; D not certain. CDR3 size: 12 residues. CDR1 is MNHNS and CDR2 is SASEGT in the germline V gene. V lost 3 bases and J lost 7, with 9 bases in between. CDR3 nucleotides: TGTGCCAGCAGTGAGTCCGAGGATGAAGCTTTCTTT. This translates into CASSESEDEAFF.

The V and J genes are TRBV6-5 and TRBJ1-2, with 7 bases fitting TRBD1. The V and J ends lost 10 bases and 4 bases, in that order; junction bases with no gene match: 9. From germline, CDR1 is MNHEY and CDR2 SVGAGI. The CDR3 runs to 13 residues. The CDR3 DNA sequence: TGTGCCACTACAGACAGGGCTAGCTATGGCTACACCTTC. This gives the protein CATTDRASYGYTF.

Concerning this clone itself: With only one base between it and a far larger clone, this is likely a read error. The V gene is TRBV7-9, the J gene TRBJ1-5, with 7 bases matching TRBD1. CDR3 length: 14 residues. From germline, CDR1 is SEHNR and CDR2 FQNEAQ (reference sequence). The V and J ends lost 4 bases and 2 bases, in that order; junction bases with no gene match: 2. In DNA, the CDR3 is TGTGCCAGCAGCTCCACAGGGGGCAATCAGCCCCAGCATTTT. Its protein is CASSSTGGNQPQHF. The full variable domain, in which reference TRBV7-9 and TRBJ1-5 provide the parts outside the CDR3, is DTGVSQNPRHKITKRGQNVTFRCDPISEHNRLYWYRQTLGQGPEFLTYFQNEAQLEKSRLLSDRFSAERPKGSFSTLEIQRTEQGDSAMYLCASSSTGGNQPQHFGDGTRLSIL.

The gene calls are TRBV29-1 and TRBJ1-2, with 9 nucleotides matching TRBD1. CDR1 and CDR2 from the germline V gene are SQVTM and ANQGSEA. CDR3 length: 14 amino acids. The V segment lost 3 bases and the J segment 4 bases; nucleotides outside the gene matches: 6. CDR3 in DNA: TGCAGCGTTGATACACAGGGGGCTGGCTATGGCTACACCTTC. Residues: CSVDTQGAGYGYTF.

The chain uses TRBV28 and TRBJ1-2; D is ambiguous. Germline-derived CDR1 and CDR2 are MDHEN and SYDVKM. V lost 7 bases and J 6 bases, leaving 15 bases between the germline ends. CDR3 size: 13 residues. The CDR3 DNA is TGTGCCAGCAAACTGTCGGGAGGGAATGGCTACACCTTC. Its protein is CASKLSGGNGYTF.

The gene calls are TRBV6-4 and TRBJ2-1; D is possibly TRBD2 (5 bases). V lost 0 bases, J lost 2 bases, and 8 bases lay in between. CDR1 is MRHNA, CDR2 SNTAGT, per germline. CDR3 length: 15 amino acids. The CDR3 DNA reads TGTGCCAGCAGTGACTCAACGGGAACCTACAATGAGCAGTTCTTC. Its protein product is CASSDSTGTYNEQFF.

The chain carries TRBV28 and TRBJ1-5, with a weak D call TRBD1 (6 bases). Trimming removed 6 bases from V and 4 bases from J, with 13 bases in between. The CDR3 covers 14 residues. Germline CDR1 and CDR2: MDHEN and SYDVKM. In nucleotides, the CDR3 is TGTGCCAGCAGCTCCCACAGGGCTAATCAGCCCCAGCATTTT. Protein sequence: CASSSHRANQPQHF. The variable domain in full, with the rest retrieved from reference TRBV28 and TRBJ1-5, is DVKVTQSSRYLVKRTGEKVFLECVQDMDHENMFWYRQDPGLGLRLIYFSYDVKMKEKGDIPEGYSVSREKKERFSLILESASTNQTSMYLCASSSHRANQPQHFGDGTRLSIL.